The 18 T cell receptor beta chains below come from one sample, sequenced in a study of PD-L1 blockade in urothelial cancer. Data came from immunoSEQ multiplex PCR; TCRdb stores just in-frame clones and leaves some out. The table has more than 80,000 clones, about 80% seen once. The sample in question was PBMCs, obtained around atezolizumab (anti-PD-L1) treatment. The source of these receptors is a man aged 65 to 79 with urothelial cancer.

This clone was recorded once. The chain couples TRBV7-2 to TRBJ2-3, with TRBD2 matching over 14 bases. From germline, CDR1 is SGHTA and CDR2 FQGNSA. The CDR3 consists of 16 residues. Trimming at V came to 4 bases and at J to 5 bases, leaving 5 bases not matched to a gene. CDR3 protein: CASSSRTSGRIDTQYF. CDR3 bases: TGTGCCAGCAGCTCAAGGACTAGCGGGAGGATAGATACGCAGTATTTT.

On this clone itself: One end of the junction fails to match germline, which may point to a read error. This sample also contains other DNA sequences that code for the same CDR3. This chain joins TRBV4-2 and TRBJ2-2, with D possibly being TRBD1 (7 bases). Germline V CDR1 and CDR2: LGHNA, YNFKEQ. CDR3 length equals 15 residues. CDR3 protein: CASSLEGANTGELFF. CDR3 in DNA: TGTGCTAGCAGCCTGGAGGGGGCTAACACCGGGGAGCTGTTTTTT.

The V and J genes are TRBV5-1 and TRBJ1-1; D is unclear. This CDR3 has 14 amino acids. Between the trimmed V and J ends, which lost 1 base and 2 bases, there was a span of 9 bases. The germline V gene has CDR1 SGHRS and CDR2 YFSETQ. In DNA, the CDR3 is TGCGCCAGCAGCTTGTTGCCAGGAAACACTGAAGCTTTCTTT. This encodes CASSLLPGNTEAFF.

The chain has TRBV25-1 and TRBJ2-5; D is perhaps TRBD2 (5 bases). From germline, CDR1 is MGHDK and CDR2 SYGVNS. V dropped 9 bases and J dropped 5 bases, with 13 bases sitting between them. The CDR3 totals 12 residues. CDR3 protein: CASQLEQETQYF. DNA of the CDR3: TGTGCCAGTCAACTAGAACAGGAGACCCAGTACTTC.

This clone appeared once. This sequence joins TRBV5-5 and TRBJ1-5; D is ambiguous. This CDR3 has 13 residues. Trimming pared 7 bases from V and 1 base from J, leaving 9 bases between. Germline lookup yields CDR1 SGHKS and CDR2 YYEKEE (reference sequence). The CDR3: CASALWSNQPQHF. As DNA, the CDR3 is TGTGCCAGCGCGCTTTGGAGCAATCAGCCCCAGCATTTT.

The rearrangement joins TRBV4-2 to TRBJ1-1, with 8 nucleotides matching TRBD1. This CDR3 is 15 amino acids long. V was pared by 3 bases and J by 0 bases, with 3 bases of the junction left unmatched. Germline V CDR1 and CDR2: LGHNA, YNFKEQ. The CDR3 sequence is CASSHTGGMNTEAFF. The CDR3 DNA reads TGTGCCAGCAGCCACACAGGGGGGATGAACACTGAAGCTTTCTTT.

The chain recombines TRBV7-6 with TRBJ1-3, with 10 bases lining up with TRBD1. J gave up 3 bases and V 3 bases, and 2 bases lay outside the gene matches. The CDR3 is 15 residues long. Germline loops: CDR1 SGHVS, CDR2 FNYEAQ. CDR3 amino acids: CASSLGDRGGNTIYF. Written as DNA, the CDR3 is TGTGCCAGCAGCTTGGGGGACAGGGGTGGAAACACCATATATTTT.

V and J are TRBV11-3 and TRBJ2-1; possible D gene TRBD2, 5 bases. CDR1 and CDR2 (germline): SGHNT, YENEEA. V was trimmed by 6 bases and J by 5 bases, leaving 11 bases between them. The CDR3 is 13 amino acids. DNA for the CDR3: TGTGCCAGCAGGGCGGAGGCGAACAATGAGCAGTTCTTC. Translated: CASRAEANNEQFF. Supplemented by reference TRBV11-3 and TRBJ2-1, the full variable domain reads EAGVVQSPRYKIIEKKQPVAFWCNPISGHNTLYWYLQNLGQGPELLIRYENEEAVDDSQLPKDRFSAERLKGVDSTLKIQPAELGDSAVYLCASRAEANNEQFFGPGTRLTVL.

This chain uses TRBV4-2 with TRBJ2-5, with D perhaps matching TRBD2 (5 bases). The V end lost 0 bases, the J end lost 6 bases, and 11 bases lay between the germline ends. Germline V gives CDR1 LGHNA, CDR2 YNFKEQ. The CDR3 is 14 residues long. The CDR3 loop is CASSQDLEEKTQYF. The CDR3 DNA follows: TGTGCCAGCAGCCAAGATTTGGAGGAGAAGACCCAGTACTTC.

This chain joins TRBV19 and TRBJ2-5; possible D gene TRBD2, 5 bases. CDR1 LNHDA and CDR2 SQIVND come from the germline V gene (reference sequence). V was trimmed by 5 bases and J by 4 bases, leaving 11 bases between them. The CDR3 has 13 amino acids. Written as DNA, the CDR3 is TGTGCCAGTAGTGAGTTCGCGGGAGAGACCCAGTACTTC. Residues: CASSEFAGETQYF.

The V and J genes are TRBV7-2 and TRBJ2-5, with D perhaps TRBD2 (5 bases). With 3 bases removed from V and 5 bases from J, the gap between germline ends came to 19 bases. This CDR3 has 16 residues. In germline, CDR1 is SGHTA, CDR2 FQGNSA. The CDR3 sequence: CASSFPGKPSGETQYF. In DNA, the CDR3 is TGTGCCAGCAGCTTCCCCGGGAAACCCTCCGGGGAGACCCAGTACTTC.

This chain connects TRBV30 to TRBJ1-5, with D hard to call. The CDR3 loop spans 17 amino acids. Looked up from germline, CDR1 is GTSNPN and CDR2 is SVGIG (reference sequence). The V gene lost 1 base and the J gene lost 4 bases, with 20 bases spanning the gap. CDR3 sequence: CAWSEFQGGQFNQPQHF. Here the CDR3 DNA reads TGTGCCTGGAGTGAGTTTCAAGGCGGCCAATTTAATCAGCCCCAGCATTTT.

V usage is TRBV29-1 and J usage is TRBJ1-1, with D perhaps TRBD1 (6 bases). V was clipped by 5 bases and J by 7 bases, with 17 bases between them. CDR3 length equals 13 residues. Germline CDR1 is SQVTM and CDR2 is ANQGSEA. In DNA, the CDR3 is TGCAGCGTTCTACGTGGGGGCCAGGGTGAAGCTTTCTTT. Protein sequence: CSVLRGGQGEAFF.

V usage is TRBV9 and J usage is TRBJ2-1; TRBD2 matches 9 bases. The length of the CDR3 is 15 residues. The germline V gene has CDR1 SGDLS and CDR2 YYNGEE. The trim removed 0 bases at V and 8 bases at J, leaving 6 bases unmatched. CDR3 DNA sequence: TGTGCCAGCAGCGTAGGGAGCGGGGGGCGGTATGAGCAGTTCTTC. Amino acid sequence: CASSVGSGGRYEQFF. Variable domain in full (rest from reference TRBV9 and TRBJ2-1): DSGVTQTPKHLITATGQRVTLRCSPRSGDLSVYWYQQSLDQGLQFLIQYYNGEERAKGNILERFSAQQFPDLHSELNLSSLELGDSALYFCASSVGSGGRYEQFFGPGTRLTVL.

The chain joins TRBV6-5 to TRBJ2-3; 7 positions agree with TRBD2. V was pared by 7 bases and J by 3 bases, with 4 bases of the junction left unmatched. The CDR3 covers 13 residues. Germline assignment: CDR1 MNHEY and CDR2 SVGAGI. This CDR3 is CASNGGSTDTQYF. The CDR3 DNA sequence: TGTGCCAGCAATGGCGGGAGTACAGATACGCAGTATTTT.

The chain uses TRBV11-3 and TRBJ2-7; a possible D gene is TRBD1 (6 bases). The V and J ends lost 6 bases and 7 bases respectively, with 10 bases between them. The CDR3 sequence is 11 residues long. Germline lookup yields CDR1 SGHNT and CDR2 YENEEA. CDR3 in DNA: TGTGCCAGCAGTTTCAGGGGTGAGCAGTACTTC. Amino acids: CASSFRGEQYF.

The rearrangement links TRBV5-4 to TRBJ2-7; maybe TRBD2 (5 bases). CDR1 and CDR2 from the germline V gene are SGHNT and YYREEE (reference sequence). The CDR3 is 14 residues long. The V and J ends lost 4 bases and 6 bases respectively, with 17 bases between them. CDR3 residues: CASSGGIESPEQYF. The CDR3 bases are TGTGCCAGCAGCGGAGGCATAGAGTCGCCCGAGCAGTACTTC.

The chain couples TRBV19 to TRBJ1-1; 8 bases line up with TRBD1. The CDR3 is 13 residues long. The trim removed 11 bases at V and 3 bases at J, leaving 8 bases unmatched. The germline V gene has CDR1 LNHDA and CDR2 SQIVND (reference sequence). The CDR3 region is CAARAGGYTEAFF. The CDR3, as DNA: TGTGCCGCTAGAGCAGGGGGCTACACTGAAGCTTTCTTT.